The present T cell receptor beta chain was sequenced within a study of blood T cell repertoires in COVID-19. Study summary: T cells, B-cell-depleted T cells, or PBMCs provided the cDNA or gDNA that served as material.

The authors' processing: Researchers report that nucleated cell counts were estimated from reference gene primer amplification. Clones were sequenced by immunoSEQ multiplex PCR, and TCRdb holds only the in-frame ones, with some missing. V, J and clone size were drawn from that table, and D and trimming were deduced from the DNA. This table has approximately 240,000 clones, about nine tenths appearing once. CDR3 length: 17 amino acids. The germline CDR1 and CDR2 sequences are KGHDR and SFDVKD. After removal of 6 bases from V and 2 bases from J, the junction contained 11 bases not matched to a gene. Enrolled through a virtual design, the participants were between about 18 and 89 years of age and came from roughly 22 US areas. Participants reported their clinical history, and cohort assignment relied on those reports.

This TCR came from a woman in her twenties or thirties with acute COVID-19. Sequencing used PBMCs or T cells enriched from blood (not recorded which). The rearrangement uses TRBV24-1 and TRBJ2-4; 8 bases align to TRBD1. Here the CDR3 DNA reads TGTGCCACCAGTACCGGGACAGGCCACACACCCAAAAACATTCAGTACTTC. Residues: CATSTGTGHTPKNIQYF.